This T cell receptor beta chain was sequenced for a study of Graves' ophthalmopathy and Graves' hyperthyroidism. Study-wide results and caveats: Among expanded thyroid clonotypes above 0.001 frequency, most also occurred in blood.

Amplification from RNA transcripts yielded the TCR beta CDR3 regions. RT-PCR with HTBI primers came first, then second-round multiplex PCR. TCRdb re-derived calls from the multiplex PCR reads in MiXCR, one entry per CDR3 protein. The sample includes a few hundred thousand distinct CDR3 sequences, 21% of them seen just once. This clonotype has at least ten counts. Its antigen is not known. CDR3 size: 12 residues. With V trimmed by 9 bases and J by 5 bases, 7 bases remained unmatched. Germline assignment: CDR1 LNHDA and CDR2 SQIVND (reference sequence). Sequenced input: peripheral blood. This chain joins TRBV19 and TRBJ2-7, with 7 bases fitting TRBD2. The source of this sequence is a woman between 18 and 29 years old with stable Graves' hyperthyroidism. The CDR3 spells CASRGDFHEQYF. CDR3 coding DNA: TGTGCCAGCCGGGGGGACTTCCACGAGCAGTACTTC.